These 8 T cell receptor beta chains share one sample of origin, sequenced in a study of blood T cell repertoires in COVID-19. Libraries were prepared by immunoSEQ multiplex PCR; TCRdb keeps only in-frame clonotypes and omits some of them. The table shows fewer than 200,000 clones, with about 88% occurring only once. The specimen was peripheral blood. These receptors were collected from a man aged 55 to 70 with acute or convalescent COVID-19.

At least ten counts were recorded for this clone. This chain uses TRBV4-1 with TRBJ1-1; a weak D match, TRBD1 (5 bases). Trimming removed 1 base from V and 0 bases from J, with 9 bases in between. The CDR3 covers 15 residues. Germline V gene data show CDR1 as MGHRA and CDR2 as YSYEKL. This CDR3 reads CASSQADKMNTEAFF. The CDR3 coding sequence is TGCGCCAGCAGCCAAGCGGACAAGATGAACACTGAAGCTTTCTTT.

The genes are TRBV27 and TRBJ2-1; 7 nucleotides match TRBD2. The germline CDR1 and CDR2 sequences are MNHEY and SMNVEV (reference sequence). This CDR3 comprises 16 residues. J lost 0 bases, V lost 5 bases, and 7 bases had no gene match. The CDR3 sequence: CASSLTSPDSYNEQFF. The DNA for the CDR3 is TGTGCCAGCAGTCTGACTAGCCCAGACTCCTACAATGAGCAGTTCTTC.

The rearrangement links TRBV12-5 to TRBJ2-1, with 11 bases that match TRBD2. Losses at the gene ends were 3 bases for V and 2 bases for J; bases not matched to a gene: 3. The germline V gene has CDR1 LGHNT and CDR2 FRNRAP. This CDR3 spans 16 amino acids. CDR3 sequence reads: CASGFSSGGAYNEQFF. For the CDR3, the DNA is TGTGCTAGTGGTTTTAGTAGCGGGGGGGCCTACAATGAGCAGTTCTTC. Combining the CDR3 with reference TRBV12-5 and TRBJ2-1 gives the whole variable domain DARVTQTPRHKVTEMGQEVTMRCQPILGHNTVFWYRQTMMQGLELLAYFRNRAPLDDSGMPKDRFSAEMPDATLATLKIQPSEPRDSAVYFCASGFSSGGAYNEQFFGPGTRLTVL.

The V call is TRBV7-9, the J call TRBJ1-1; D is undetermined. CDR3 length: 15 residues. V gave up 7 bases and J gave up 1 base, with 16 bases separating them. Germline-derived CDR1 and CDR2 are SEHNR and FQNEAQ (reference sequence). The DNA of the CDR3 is TGTGCCAGCACCGTTATGAGGGATTGGAACACTGAAGCTTTCTTT. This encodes CASTVMRDWNTEAFF.

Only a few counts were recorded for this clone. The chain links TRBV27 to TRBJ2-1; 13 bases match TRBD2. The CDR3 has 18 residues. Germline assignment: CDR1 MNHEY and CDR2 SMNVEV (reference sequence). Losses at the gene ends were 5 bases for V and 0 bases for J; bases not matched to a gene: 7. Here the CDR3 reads CASSAGTSGMSSYNEQFF. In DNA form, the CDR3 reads TGTGCCAGCAGTGCCGGGACTAGCGGGATGAGCTCCTACAATGAGCAGTTCTTC.

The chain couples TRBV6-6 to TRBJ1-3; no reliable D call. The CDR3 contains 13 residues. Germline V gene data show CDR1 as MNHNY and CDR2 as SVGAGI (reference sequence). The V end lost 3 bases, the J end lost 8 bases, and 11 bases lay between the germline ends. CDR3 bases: TGTGCCAGCAGTTATTCCTATGGTGACACCATATATTTT. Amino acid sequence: CASSYSYGDTIYF.

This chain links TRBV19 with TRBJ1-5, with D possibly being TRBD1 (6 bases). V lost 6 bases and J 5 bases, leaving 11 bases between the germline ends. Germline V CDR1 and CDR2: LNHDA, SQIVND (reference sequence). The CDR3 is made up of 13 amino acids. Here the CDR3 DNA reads TGTGCCAGTAGGACAGGTCGGGATCAGCCCCAGCATTTT. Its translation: CASRTGRDQPQHF. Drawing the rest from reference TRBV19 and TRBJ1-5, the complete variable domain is DGGITQSPKYLFRKEGQNVTLSCEQNLNHDAMYWYRQDPGQGLRLIYYSQIVNDFQKGDIAEGYSVSREKKESFPLTVTSAQKNPTAFYLCASRTGRDQPQHFGDGTRLSIL.

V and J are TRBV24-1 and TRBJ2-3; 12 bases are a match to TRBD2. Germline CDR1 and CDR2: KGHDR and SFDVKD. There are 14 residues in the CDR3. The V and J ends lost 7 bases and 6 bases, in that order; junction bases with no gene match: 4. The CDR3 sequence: CATRASGGADTQYF. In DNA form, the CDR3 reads TGTGCCACCAGGGCTAGCGGGGGGGCGGATACGCAGTATTTT.